This is a list of T cell receptor beta chains from one sample in a study of T-cell reconstitution after alpha-beta-depleted transplantation in children. TCRdb re-derived calls from the PCR reads in MiXCR, one entry per CDR3 protein. The sample yields hundreds of thousands of distinct CDR3 sequences, approximately 10% seen once. Sequencing used PBMCs, obtained before TCRalphabeta/CD19-depleted stem cell transplant. The receptors derive from a child aged 2 to 15 with inherited bone marrow failure, due to receive a stem cell transplant. CDR3s include the opening cysteine and the closing phenylalanine or tryptophan. D genes are given only for firm matches. Some rows have no size entry. The others give once, few or many, or a class for an expanded clone.

d_call: TRBD1; j_call: TRBJ1-5; clone_size: -; v_call: TRBV6-5; cdr3_aa: CASSYAGGQPQHF; cdr3_nt: TGTGCCAGCAGTTACGCAGGGGGTCAGCCCCAGCATTTT
d_call: -; j_call: TRBJ1-1; clone_size: few; v_call: TRBV24-1; cdr3_aa: CATSETGTGEAFF; cdr3_nt: TGTGCCACCAGTGAAACCGGGACGGGTGAAGCTTTCTTT
d_call: -; j_call: TRBJ2-5; clone_size: many; v_call: TRBV12-3/TRBV12-4; cdr3_aa: CASSLEGRTRETQYF; cdr3_nt: TGTGCCAGCAGTTTAGAGGGCCGAACACGCGAGACCCAGTACTTC
d_call: -; j_call: TRBJ2-5; clone_size: -; v_call: TRBV4-3; cdr3_aa: CASSQDAFGERGETQYF; cdr3_nt: TGCGCCAGCAGCCAAGACGCTTTCGGAGAGAGGGGAGAGACCCAGTACTTC
d_call: TRBD2; j_call: TRBJ2-1; clone_size: many; v_call: TRBV7-9; cdr3_aa: CASSRGTSEEFF; cdr3_nt: TGTGCCAGCAGCAGAGGGACTAGCGAGGAGTTCTTC
d_call: -; j_call: TRBJ1-4; clone_size: many; v_call: TRBV5-1; cdr3_aa: CASSLDRSNEKLFF; cdr3_nt: TGCGCCAGCAGCTTGGACAGGAGTAATGAAAAACTGTTTTTT
d_call: -; j_call: TRBJ1-1; clone_size: many; v_call: TRBV29-1; cdr3_aa: CSVEVRAGDTEAFF; cdr3_nt: TGCAGCGTTGAAGTTCGTGCCGGGGACACTGAAGCTTTCTTT
d_call: TRBD2; j_call: TRBJ2-1; clone_size: -; v_call: TRBV19; cdr3_aa: CASNSLTSGRFVEQFF; cdr3_nt: TGTGCCTCAAATTCTTTGACTAGCGGGAGGTTCGTTGAGCAGTTCTTC
d_call: TRBD2; j_call: TRBJ2-2; clone_size: many; v_call: TRBV6-5; cdr3_aa: CASSYSRLAGGPDTGELFF; cdr3_nt: TGTGCCAGCAGTTACTCGAGGCTAGCGGGAGGGCCCGACACCGGGGAGCTGTTTTTT
d_call: TRBD1; j_call: TRBJ1-5; clone_size: -; v_call: TRBV5-1; cdr3_aa: CASSVAGQARQPQHF; cdr3_nt: TGCGCCAGCAGCGTGGCCGGACAGGCGAGGCAGCCCCAGCATTTT
d_call: -; j_call: TRBJ2-7; clone_size: many; v_call: TRBV21-1; cdr3_aa: CASLLGSSYEQYF; cdr3_nt: TGTGCCAGCCTTCTCGGGAGCTCCTACGAGCAGTACTTC
d_call: -; j_call: TRBJ2-1; clone_size: few; v_call: TRBV12-3/TRBV12-4; cdr3_aa: CASSFSPPGRFF; cdr3_nt: TGTGCCAGCAGTTTTAGTCCCCCCGGTCGGTTCTTC
d_call: -; j_call: TRBJ1-1; clone_size: many; v_call: TRBV20-1; cdr3_aa: CSAASRHTEAFF; cdr3_nt: TGCAGTGCTGCCTCTCGGCACACTGAAGCTTTCTTT
d_call: TRBD2; j_call: TRBJ2-3; clone_size: many; v_call: TRBV7-6; cdr3_aa: CASSLASTSGRTTRADTQYF; cdr3_nt: TGTGCCAGCAGCTTAGCGTCTACTAGCGGGAGGACCACGCGCGCAGATACGCAGTATTTT
d_call: TRBD2; j_call: TRBJ2-7; clone_size: many; v_call: TRBV6-5; cdr3_aa: CASSYSNLASGMYEQYF; cdr3_nt: TGTGCCAGCAGTTACTCGAATTTGGCTAGCGGGATGTACGAGCAGTACTTC